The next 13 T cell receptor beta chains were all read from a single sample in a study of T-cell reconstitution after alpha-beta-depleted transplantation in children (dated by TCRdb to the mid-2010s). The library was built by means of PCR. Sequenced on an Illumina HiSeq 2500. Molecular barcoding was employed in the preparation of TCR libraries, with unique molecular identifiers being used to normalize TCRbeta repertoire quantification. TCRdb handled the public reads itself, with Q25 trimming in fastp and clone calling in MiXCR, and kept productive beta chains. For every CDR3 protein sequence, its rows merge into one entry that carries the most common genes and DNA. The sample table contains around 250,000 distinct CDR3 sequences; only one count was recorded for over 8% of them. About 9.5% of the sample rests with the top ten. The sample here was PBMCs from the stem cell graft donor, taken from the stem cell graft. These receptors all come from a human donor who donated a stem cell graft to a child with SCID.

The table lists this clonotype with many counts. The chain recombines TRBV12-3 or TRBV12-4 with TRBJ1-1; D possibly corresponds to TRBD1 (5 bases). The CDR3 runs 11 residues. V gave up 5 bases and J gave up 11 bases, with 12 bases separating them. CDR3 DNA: TGTGCCAGCAGTCGACAGATATATGCTTTCTTT. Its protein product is CASSRQIYAFF.

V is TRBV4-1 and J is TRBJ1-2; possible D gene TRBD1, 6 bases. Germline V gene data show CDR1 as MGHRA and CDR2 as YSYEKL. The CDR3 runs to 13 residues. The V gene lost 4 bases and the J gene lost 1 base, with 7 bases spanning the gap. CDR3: CASSPGDNYGYTF. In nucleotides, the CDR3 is TGCGCCAGCAGCCCAGGGGATAACTATGGCTACACCTTC.

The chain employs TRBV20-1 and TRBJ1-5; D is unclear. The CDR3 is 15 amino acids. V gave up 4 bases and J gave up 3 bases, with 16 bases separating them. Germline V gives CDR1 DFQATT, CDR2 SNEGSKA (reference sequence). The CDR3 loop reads CSAIPSEVPNQPQHF. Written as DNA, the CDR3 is TGCAGTGCTATACCGTCCGAGGTTCCCAATCAGCCCCAGCATTTT.

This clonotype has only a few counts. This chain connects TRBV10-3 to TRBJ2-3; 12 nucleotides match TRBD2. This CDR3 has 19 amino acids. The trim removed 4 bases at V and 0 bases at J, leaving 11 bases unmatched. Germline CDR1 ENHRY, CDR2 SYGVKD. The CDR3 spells CAISGPGLAGKDSTDTQYF. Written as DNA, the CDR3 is TGTGCCATCAGTGGGCCAGGACTAGCGGGGAAAGATAGCACAGATACGCAGTATTTT.

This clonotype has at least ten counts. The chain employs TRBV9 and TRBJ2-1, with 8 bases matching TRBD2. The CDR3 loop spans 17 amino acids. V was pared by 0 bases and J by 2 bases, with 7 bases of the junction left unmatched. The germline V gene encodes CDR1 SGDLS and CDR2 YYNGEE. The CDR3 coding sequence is TGTGCCAGCAGCGTAGTCGGCAGCGGGGGACCCTACAATGAGCAGTTCTTC. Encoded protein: CASSVVGSGGPYNEQFF.

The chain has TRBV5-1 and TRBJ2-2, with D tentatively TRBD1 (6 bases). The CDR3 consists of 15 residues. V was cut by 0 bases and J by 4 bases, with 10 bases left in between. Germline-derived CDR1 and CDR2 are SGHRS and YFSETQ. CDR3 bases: TGCGCCAGCAGCTTGGGACAGGTCGGCACCGGGGAGCTGTTTTTT. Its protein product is CASSLGQVGTGELFF.

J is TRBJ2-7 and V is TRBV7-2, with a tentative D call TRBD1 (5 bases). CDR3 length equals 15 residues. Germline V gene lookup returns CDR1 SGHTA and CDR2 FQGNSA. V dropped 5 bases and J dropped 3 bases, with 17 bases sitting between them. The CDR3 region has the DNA TGTGCCAGCAGCGGGGCAGGGCCCACGCACTACGAGCAGTACTTC. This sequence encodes CASSGAGPTHYEQYF.

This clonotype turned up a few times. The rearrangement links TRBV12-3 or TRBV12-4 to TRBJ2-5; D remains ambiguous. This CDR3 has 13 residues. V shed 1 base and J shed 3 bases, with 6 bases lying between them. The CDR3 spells CASSLGAEETQYF. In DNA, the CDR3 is TGTGCCAGCAGTTTAGGTGCTGAAGAGACCCAGTACTTC.

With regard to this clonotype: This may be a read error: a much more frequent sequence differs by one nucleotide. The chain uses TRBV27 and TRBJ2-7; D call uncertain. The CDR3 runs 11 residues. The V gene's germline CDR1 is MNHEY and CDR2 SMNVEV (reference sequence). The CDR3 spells CARSWGYEQYF. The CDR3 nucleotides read TGTGCCAGAAGTTGGGGCTACGAGCAGTACTTC.

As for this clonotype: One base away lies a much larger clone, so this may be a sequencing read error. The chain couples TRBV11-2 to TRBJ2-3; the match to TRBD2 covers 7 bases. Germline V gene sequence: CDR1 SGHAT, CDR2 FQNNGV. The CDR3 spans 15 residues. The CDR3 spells CTSSLAAGPTDTQYF. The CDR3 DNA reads TGTACCAGCAGCTTAGCAGCGGGGCCCACAGATACGCAGTATTTT.

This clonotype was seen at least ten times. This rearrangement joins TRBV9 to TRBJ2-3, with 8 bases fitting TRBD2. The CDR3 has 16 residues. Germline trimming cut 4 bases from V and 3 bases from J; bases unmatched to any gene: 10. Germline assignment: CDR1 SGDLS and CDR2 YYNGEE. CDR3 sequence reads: CASSPWGAGVTDTQYF. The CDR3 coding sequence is TGTGCCAGCAGCCCCTGGGGAGCGGGGGTAACAGATACGCAGTATTTT.

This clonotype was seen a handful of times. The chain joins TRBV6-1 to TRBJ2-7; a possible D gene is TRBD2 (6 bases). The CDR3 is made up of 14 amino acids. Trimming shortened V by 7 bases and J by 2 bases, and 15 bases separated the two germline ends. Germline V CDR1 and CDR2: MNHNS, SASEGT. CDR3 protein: CASIWASGPYEQYF. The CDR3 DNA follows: TGTGCCAGCATATGGGCCAGCGGGCCCTACGAGCAGTACTTC.

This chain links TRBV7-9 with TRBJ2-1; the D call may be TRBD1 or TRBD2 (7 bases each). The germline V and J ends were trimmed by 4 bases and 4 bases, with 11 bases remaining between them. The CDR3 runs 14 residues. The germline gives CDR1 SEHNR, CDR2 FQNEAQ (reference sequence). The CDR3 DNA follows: TGTGCCAGCAGCTCCAGGGGGGGTTACAATGAGCAGTTCTTC. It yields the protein CASSSRGGYNEQFF.